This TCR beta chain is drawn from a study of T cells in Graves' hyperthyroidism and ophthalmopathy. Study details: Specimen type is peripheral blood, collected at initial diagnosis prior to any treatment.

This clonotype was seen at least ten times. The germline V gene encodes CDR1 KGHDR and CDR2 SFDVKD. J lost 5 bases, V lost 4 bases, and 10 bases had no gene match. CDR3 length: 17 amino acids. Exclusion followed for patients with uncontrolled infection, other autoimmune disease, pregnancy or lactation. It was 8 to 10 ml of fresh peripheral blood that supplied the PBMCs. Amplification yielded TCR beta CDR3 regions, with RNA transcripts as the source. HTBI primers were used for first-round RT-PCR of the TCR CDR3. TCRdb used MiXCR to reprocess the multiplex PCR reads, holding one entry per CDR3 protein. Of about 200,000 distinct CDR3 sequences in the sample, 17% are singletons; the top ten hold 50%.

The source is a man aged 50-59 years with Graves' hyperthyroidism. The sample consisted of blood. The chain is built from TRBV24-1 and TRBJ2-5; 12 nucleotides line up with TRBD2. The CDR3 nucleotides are TGTGCCACCAGTGACCCGGAGACTAGCGGGAGCCGGGAGACCCAGTACTTC. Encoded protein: CATSDPETSGSRETQYF.